The 14 T cell receptor beta chains presented below share a single source sample, sequenced in a study of T cells in localized non-small cell lung cancer (TCRdb year 2020). The method behind the library was the immunoSEQ multiplex PCR assay. Entries here come from immuneACCESS through TCRdb and include only in-frame sequences with V and J called. Some clones fail to appear in such tables; in the studies checked, an unresolved V gene covers under half of the shortfall, and the cause of the remainder is unknown. In all, the sample holds around 91,000 clones, and 87% of those were seen once. The ten largest clones capture roughly 15% of the sample. This material consisted of peripheral blood, taken before any cancer treatment. The receptors come from a man aged 40 to 75 with stage I squamous cell lung carcinoma.

The CDR3 loop is CASSRGTEGDYGYTF. In nucleotides, the CDR3 is TGCGCCAGCAGCCGAGGGACAGAGGGGGACTATGGCTACACCTTC. This rearrangement joins TRBV10-1 to TRBJ1-2; 7 bases map to TRBD1. CDR3 length: 15 residues. V gave up 6 bases and J gave up 3 bases; unmatched junction bases: 10. The V gene's germline CDR1 is WNHNN and CDR2 SYGVQD (reference sequence).

The chain uses TRBV19 and TRBJ1-1, with a weak D call TRBD1 (6 bases). This CDR3 contains 15 residues. Germline CDR1 reads LNHDA; CDR2 reads SQIVND (reference sequence). V lost 6 bases, J lost 7 bases, and 21 bases lay in between. The CDR3 bases are TGTGCCAGTAGGAAACAGGGCCCCCGTTGGATTGAAGCTTTCTTT. This encodes CASRKQGPRWIEAFF.

This clone showed up just once. This chain joins TRBV18 and TRBJ1-3; no definite D call. This CDR3 has 13 amino acids. The V end lost 8 bases, the J end lost 2 bases, and 10 bases lay between the germline ends. Germline V CDR1 and CDR2: KGHSH, LQKENI. CDR3 nucleotides: TGTGCCAGCCTCAACGGGGCTGGAAACACCATATATTTT. It encodes CASLNGAGNTIYF.

The chain couples TRBV18 to TRBJ1-4; D unresolved. Trimming pared 4 bases from V and 3 bases from J, leaving 15 bases between. This CDR3 has 16 amino acids. Germline V gene sequence: CDR1 KGHSH, CDR2 LQKENI. The DNA for the CDR3 is TGTGCCAGCTCACGGGGAGAGGAGGGAGCTAATGAAAAACTGTTTTTT. Translated: CASSRGEEGANEKLFF.

This sequence joins TRBV27 and TRBJ1-5; D is unresolved. V was shortened by 4 bases and J by 6 bases, with 13 bases between the two germline ends. Germline loops: CDR1 MNHEY, CDR2 SMNVEV (reference sequence). This CDR3 spans 14 amino acids. Here the CDR3 reads CASSSISGGQPQHF. DNA of the CDR3: TGTGCCAGCAGTTCCATCTCAGGCGGTCAGCCCCAGCATTTT.

The chain couples TRBV19 to TRBJ1-5; D not certain. CDR3 size: 15 residues. Trimming pared 2 bases from V and 7 bases from J, leaving 15 bases between. Germline CDR1 and CDR2: LNHDA and SQIVND (reference sequence). The CDR3 region is CASSIRGQVKQPQHF. Here the CDR3 DNA reads TGTGCCAGTAGTATAAGAGGGCAGGTCAAACAGCCCCAGCATTTT.

The count of this clone is one. V and J are TRBV28 and TRBJ1-1, with D unresolved. Germline V gene sequence: CDR1 MDHEN, CDR2 SYDVKM. The CDR3 consists of 13 residues. V was cut by 8 bases and J by 0 bases, with 10 bases left in between. The CDR3 here is CASVPAMNTEAFF. DNA of the CDR3: TGTGCCAGCGTCCCAGCCATGAACACTGAAGCTTTCTTT.

The chain has TRBV18 and TRBJ1-3, with D tentatively TRBD1 (6 bases). The CDR3 has 15 residues. The germline V gene encodes CDR1 KGHSH and CDR2 LQKENI. The V end was cut by 5 bases, the J end by 0 bases, with 11 bases between. The CDR3 reads CASSNTRGSGNTIYF. In DNA form, the CDR3 reads TGTGCCAGCTCAAACACCAGGGGCTCTGGAAACACCATATATTTT.

This clone was observed a few times. The gene calls are TRBV28 and TRBJ1-1, with a possible D match to TRBD1 (5 bases). Between the trimmed V and J ends, which lost 6 bases and 4 bases, there was a span of 15 bases. This CDR3 is built from 14 residues. The V gene's germline CDR1 is MDHEN and CDR2 SYDVKM. In DNA form, the CDR3 reads TGTGCCAGCAGCCGGGACGTGGGGGGCACTGAAGCTTTCTTT. Translation gives CASSRDVGGTEAFF.

The chain uses TRBV5-6 and TRBJ2-7, with a possible D match to TRBD1 (5 bases). The CDR3 covers 15 residues. Germline assignment: CDR1 SGHDT and CDR2 YYEEEE. Trimming took 0 bases from V and 2 from J, leaving 12 bases between them. The CDR3 DNA follows: TGTGCCAGCAGCTTGGCTGGCAGGGCAACCTACGAGCAGTACTTC. Translating gives CASSLAGRATYEQYF.

The chain recombines TRBV5-1 with TRBJ2-3; 11 bases align to TRBD2. The V gene's germline CDR1 is SGHRS and CDR2 YFSETQ. The CDR3 runs 17 residues. The junction had 8 bases not matched to a gene; V was cut back by 0 bases and J by 5 bases. The CDR3 DNA reads TGCGCCAGCAGCTTGGAGATAGCGGGGGGGCCTATAGATACGCAGTATTTT. It encodes CASSLEIAGGPIDTQYF.

CDR3 sequence: CASSPGHITGELFF. CDR3 coding DNA: TGCGCCAGCAGCCCGGGACACATCACCGGGGAGCTGTTTTTT. The rearrangement links TRBV5-1 to TRBJ2-2, with a possible D match to TRBD1 (6 bases). Trimming removed 4 bases at V and 4 bases at J, with 11 bases between. Germline values: CDR1 SGHRS, CDR2 YFSETQ. This CDR3 comprises 14 residues.

V and J are TRBV5-6 and TRBJ2-6, with 10 nucleotides matching TRBD1. Germline V gene lookup returns CDR1 SGHDT and CDR2 YYEEEE. V gave up 4 bases and J gave up 0 bases; unmatched junction bases: 7. This CDR3 region has 18 residues. DNA of the CDR3: TGTGCCAGCAGCCACGTGGGACAGGGGTTCTCTGGGGCCAACGTCCTGACTTTC. Translating it yields CASSHVGQGFSGANVLTF.

The V gene is TRBV28, the J gene TRBJ1-5, with D maybe TRBD1 (5 bases). The CDR3 runs 17 residues. Per germline, CDR1 MDHEN and CDR2 SYDVKM. V was cut by 7 bases and J by 9 bases, with 28 bases left in between. The DNA for the CDR3 is TGTGCCAGCACCCGACCCCAACGCGGGGGAGCATTCCGGCCCCAGCATTTT. It specifies CASTRPQRGGAFRPQHF.